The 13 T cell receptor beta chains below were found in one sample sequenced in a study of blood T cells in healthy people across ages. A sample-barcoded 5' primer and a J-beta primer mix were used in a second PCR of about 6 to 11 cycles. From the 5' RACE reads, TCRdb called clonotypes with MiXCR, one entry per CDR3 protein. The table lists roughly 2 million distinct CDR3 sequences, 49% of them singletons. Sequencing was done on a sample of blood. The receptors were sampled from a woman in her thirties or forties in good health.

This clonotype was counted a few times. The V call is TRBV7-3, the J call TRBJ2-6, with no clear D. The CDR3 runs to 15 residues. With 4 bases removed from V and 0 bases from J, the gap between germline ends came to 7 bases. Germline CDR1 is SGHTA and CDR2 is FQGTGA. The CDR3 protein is CASSSWVSGANVLTF. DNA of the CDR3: TGTGCCAGCAGCTCTTGGGTCTCTGGGGCCAACGTCCTGACTTTC. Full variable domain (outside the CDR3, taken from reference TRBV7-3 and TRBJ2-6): GAGVSQTPSNKVTEKGKYVELRCDPISGHTALYWYRQSLGQGPEFLIYFQGTGAADDSGLPNDRFFAVRPEGSVSTLKIQRTERGDSAVYLCASSSWVSGANVLTFGAGSRLTVL.

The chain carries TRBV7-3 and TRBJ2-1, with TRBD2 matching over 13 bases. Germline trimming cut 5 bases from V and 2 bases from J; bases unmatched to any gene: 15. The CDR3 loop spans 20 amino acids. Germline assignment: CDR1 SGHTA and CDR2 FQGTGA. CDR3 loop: CASSPSDSRLAGGPYNEQFF. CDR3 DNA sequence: TGTGCCAGCAGCCCATCCGACTCCCGACTAGCGGGGGGACCCTACAATGAGCAGTTCTTC.

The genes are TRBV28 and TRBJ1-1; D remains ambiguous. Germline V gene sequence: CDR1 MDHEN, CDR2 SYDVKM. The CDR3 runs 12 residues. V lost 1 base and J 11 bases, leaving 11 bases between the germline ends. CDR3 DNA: TGTGCCAGCAGTTTATTGGGCTCTGGGGCTTTCTTT. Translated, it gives CASSLLGSGAFF. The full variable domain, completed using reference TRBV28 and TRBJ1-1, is DVKVTQSSRYLVKRTGEKVFLECVQDMDHENMFWYRQDPGLGLRLIYFSYDVKMKEKGDIPEGYSVSREKKERFSLILESASTNQTSMYLCASSLLGSGAFFGQGTRLTVV.

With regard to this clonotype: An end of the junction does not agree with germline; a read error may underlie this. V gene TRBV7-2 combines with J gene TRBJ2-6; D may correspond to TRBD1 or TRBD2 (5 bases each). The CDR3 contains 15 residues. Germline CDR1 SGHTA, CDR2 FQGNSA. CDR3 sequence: CASSFSHPGASVLTF. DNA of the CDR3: TGTGCCAGCAGCTTTTCTCATCCCGGGGCCAGCGTCCTGACTTTC.

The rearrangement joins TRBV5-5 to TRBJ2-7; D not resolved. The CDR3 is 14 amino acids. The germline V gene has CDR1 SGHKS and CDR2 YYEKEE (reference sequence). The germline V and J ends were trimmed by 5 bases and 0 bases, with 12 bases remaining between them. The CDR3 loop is CASSLEINSYEQYF. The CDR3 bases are TGTGCCAGCAGTCTCGAGATCAACTCCTACGAGCAGTACTTC.

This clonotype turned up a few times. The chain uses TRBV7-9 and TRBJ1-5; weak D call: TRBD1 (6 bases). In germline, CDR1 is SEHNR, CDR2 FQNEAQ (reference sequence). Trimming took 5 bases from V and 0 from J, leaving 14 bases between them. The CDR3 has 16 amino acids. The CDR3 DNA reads TGTGCCAGCAGCCCGGGACACTCGTATAGCAATCAGCCCCAGCATTTT. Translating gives CASSPGHSYSNQPQHF.

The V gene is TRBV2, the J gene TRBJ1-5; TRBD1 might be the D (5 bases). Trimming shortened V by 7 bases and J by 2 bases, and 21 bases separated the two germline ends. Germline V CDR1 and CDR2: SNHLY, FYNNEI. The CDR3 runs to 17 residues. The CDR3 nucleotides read TGTGCCAGCACGGAGAGATCCAGGGTCGATGGCAATCAGCCCCAGCATTTT. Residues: CASTERSRVDGNQPQHF.

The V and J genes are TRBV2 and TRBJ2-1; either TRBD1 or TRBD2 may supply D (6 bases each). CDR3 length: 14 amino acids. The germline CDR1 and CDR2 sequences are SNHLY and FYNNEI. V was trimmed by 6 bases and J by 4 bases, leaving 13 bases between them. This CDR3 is CASREGGMYNEQFF. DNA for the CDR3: TGTGCCAGCAGGGAGGGGGGCATGTACAATGAGCAGTTCTTC.

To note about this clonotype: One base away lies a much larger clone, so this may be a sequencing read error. The DNA for the CDR3 is TGTGCCAGCAGCCACTGGACCTACGAGCAGTACTTC. Residues: CASSHWTYEQYF. J is TRBJ2-7 and V is TRBV7-6; D is undetermined. Germline V gene lookup returns CDR1 SGHVS and CDR2 FNYEAQ. The CDR3 has 12 residues. V was cut by 5 bases and J by 2 bases, with 7 bases left in between.

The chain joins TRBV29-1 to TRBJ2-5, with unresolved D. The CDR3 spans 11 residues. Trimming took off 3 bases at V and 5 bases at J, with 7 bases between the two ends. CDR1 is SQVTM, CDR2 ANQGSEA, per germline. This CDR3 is CSVDRWETQYF. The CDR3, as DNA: TGCAGCGTTGATAGGTGGGAGACCCAGTACTTC.

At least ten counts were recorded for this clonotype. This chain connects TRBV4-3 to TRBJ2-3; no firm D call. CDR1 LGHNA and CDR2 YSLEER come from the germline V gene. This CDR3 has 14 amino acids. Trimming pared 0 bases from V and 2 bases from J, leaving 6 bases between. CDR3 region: CASSQDTITDTQYF. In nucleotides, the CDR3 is TGCGCCAGCAGCCAAGACACGATCACAGATACGCAGTATTTT.

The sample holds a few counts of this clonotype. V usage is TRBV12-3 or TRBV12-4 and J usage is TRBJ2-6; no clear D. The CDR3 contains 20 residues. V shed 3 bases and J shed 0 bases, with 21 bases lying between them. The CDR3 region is CASSLGIARSPSSGANVLTF. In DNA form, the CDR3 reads TGTGCCAGCAGTTTGGGTATCGCGAGAAGCCCCTCCTCTGGGGCCAACGTCCTGACTTTC.

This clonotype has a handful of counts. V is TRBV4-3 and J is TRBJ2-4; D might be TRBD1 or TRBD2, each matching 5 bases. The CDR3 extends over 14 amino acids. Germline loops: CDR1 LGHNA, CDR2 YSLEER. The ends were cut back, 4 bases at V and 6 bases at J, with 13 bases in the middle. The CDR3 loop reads CASSPGPGPNIQYF. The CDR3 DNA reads TGCGCCAGCAGCCCCGGACCGGGGCCAAACATTCAGTACTTC.